These 22 T cell receptor beta chains share one sample of origin, sequenced in a study of shared clonotypes between healthy human individuals. Method: immunoSEQ multiplex PCR; TCRdb's copy keeps in-frame clones and lacks some. The repertoire holds about 520,000 clones, with 81% as singletons. Input material: PBMCs. Receptors were obtained from a woman between 35 and 50 years old in good health. Some clones in this sample may be carry-over from other donors' samples.

The chain couples TRBV7-9 to TRBJ2-7; D is undetermined. The germline V and J ends were trimmed by 3 bases and 7 bases, with 7 bases remaining between them. CDR1 and CDR2 from the germline V gene are SEHNR and FQNEAQ (reference sequence). CDR3 length: 11 residues. The CDR3 sequence is CASSFRAEQYF. The CDR3 bases are TGTGCCAGCAGCTTCCGGGCAGAGCAGTACTTC.

This clone was observed once. Other DNA sequences in the same sample also yield this CDR3. V and J are TRBV19 and TRBJ2-7; 8 bases fit TRBD2. The trim removed 1 base at V and 2 bases at J, leaving 1 base unmatched. The CDR3 spans 14 residues. Germline values: CDR1 LNHDA, CDR2 SQIVND (reference sequence). The CDR3 region is CASSIAGGPYEQYF. The CDR3 nucleotides read TGTGCCAGTAGTATAGCGGGAGGGCCCTACGAGCAGTACTTC.

This chain links TRBV7-9 with TRBJ2-1, with D tentatively TRBD1 (6 bases). V was cut by 4 bases and J by 0 bases, with 10 bases left in between. Germline V gene sequence: CDR1 SEHNR, CDR2 FQNEAQ (reference sequence). This CDR3 is 15 amino acids long. The CDR3 loop reads CASSSRDNSYNEQFF. The CDR3 coding sequence is TGTGCCAGCAGCTCCCGGGACAACTCCTACAATGAGCAGTTCTTC.

The V and J genes are TRBV11-3 and TRBJ2-3; D perhaps matches TRBD1 (5 bases). CDR1 SGHNT and CDR2 YENEEA come from the germline V gene. V was clipped by 3 bases and J by 6 bases, with 10 bases between them. The length of the CDR3 is 13 residues. The CDR3 DNA sequence: TGTGCCAGCAGCTTGTCAGGGCAGGATACGCAGTATTTT. Its translation is CASSLSGQDTQYF.

This rearrangement joins TRBV7-2 to TRBJ2-7, with TRBD2 matching over 11 bases. The junction had 9 bases not matched to a gene; V was cut back by 5 bases and J by 6 bases. There are 15 residues in the CDR3. From germline, CDR1 is SGHTA and CDR2 FQGNSA. The CDR3 DNA reads TGTGCCAGCAGCACACAACCTAGCGGGAGGCCCGAGCAGTACTTC. Translated, it gives CASSTQPSGRPEQYF.

The V call is TRBV5-1, the J call TRBJ2-2; D unresolved. CDR1 is SGHRS and CDR2 is YFSETQ in the germline V gene. V lost 4 bases and J 0 bases, leaving 4 bases between the germline ends. This CDR3 contains 13 residues. The CDR3 region has the DNA TGCGCCAGCAGCCAAACGAACACCGGGGAGCTGTTTTTT. Protein sequence: CASSQTNTGELFF.

CDR3 DNA: TGTGCCAGCAGCCCGACCCAAACCGGGGAGCTGTTTTTT. Translation gives CASSPTQTGELFF. The chain carries TRBV7-3 and TRBJ2-2; no firm D call. The CDR3 covers 13 residues. The germline V gene has CDR1 SGHTA and CDR2 FQGTGA. V lost 5 bases and J 5 bases, leaving 9 bases between the germline ends.

Here the CDR3 DNA reads TGTGCCAGCAGCGGACAGGGGGGCACAGATACGCAGTATTTT. This gives the protein CASSGQGGTDTQYF. This chain links TRBV6-5 with TRBJ2-3; 10 positions match TRBD1. CDR1 MNHEY and CDR2 SVGAGI come from the germline V gene. J was trimmed by 1 base and V by 6 bases; bases with no gene match: 1. The CDR3 sequence is 14 residues long.

With respect to this clone: It differs at one base from a far larger clone, so likely a read error. The chain links TRBV5-1 to TRBJ1-2; 7 bases map to TRBD1. The CDR3 contains 15 residues. CDR1 and CDR2 (germline): SGHRS, YFSETQ. CDR3 in amino acids: CASSPTGDTAYGYAF. CDR3 coding DNA: TGCGCCAGCAGTCCCACAGGGGACACGGCCTATGGCTACGCCTTC.

The CDR3 DNA reads TGTGCCAGCAGCCCACACAGGGTTGGTACTGAAGCTTTCTTT. Its protein is CASSPHRVGTEAFF. The chain joins TRBV14 to TRBJ1-1, with D possibly TRBD1 on 6 matching bases. The CDR3 runs 14 residues. Deletions cut 4 bases from V and 5 bases from J, with 14 bases between. Germline values: CDR1 SGHDN, CDR2 FVKESK. Using reference TRBV14 and TRBJ1-1 for the parts outside the CDR3, the full variable domain is EAGVTQFPSHSVIEKGQTVTLRCDPISGHDNLYWYRRVMGKEIKFLLHFVKESKQDESGMPNNRFLAERTGGTYSTLKVQPAELEDSGVYFCASSPHRVGTEAFFGQGTRLTVV.

This clone was observed a few times. It differs at one base from a far larger clone, so likely a read error. At the DNA level, this CDR3 is encoded by other sequences in the same sample as well. This chain joins TRBV29-1 and TRBJ1-1, with unresolved D. The CDR3 is made up of 13 amino acids. V was shortened by 3 bases and J by 2 bases, with 10 bases between the two germline ends. The V gene's germline CDR1 is SQVTM and CDR2 ANQGSEA. CDR3: CSVDAAGNTEAFF. CDR3 coding DNA: TGCAGCGTTGACGCAGCCGGTAACACTGAAGCTTTCTTT.

The V call is TRBV7-9, the J call TRBJ2-3, with 10 bases lining up with TRBD2. Germline V gene sequence: CDR1 SEHNR, CDR2 FQNEAQ (reference sequence). The CDR3 totals 13 residues. V dropped 8 bases and J dropped 11; count of bases not matched to a gene: 10. CDR3 residues: CASSASGSSMQYF. The DNA of the CDR3 is TGTGCCAGCTCTGCTAGCGGGAGTTCAATGCAGTATTTT.

Notes on this clone: A far bigger clonotype differs at one base, so this is likely a read error. The sample has other DNA sequences that encode this CDR3 too. This chain connects TRBV5-1 to TRBJ1-2; D ambiguous. Germline CDR1 and CDR2: SGHRS and YFSETQ. The CDR3 is 12 residues long. CDR3 amino acids: CASSLGSLGYTF. In DNA form, the CDR3 reads TGCGCCAGCAGCTTGGGGTCGTTGGGCTACACATTC.

The rearrangement links TRBV10-3 to TRBJ2-3; 11 bases match TRBD1. V gave up 8 bases and J gave up 3 bases; unmatched junction bases: 19. In germline, CDR1 is ENHRY, CDR2 SYGVKD. The CDR3 is 19 residues long. CDR3 coding DNA: TGTGCCATCTCCGGGACAGGGGGATCGAGCGGGAGGATAACAGATACGCAGTATTTT. Amino acid sequence: CAISGTGGSSGRITDTQYF.

This sequence joins TRBV6-4 and TRBJ2-3; tentatively, D is TRBD1 (6 bases). CDR3 length: 15 residues. The germline V gene encodes CDR1 MRHNA and CDR2 SNTAGT. Trimming pared 0 bases from V and 2 bases from J, leaving 9 bases between. CDR3 sequence (DNA): TGTGCCAGCAGTGACTCGGGACAACCCACAGATACGCAGTATTTT. Translated, it gives CASSDSGQPTDTQYF.

Notes on this clone: This probably arose from a read error, given a far larger clone one base away. The V gene is TRBV30, the J gene TRBJ1-1; D remains ambiguous. The germline V gene encodes CDR1 GTSNPN and CDR2 SVGIG (reference sequence). Trimming stripped 2 bases from V and 3 bases from J, with 25 bases between. This CDR3 region has 18 residues. This CDR3 is CAWSPFGLGGLGYTEAFF. The CDR3, as DNA: TGTGCCTGGAGTCCCTTCGGCTTGGGTGGGTTAGGGTACACTGAAGCTTTCTTT.

The genes are TRBV2 and TRBJ2-7; D gene uncertain. V was pared by 2 bases and J by 0 bases, with 8 bases between. This CDR3 has 14 amino acids. Germline CDR1 and CDR2: SNHLY and FYNNEI. CDR3 sequence (DNA): TGTGCCAGCAGTGAAAAGGGAAGCTCCTACGAGCAGTACTTC. It is translated as CASSEKGSSYEQYF. Drawing the rest from reference TRBV2 and TRBJ2-7, the complete variable domain is EPEVTQTPSHQVTQMGQEVILRCVPISNHLYFYWYRQILGQKVEFLVSFYNNEISEKSEIFDDQFSVERPDGSNFTLKIRSTKLEDSAMYFCASSEKGSSYEQYFGPGTRLTVT.

The chain has TRBV2 and TRBJ2-7, with TRBD1 identical over 7 bases. Losses at the gene ends were 4 bases for V and 2 bases for J; bases not matched to a gene: 8. Germline assignment: CDR1 SNHLY and CDR2 FYNNEI. The CDR3 runs to 15 residues. The CDR3 DNA reads TGTGCCAGCAGTGCGTACAGGGGTTCGACCTACGAGCAGTACTTC. It encodes CASSAYRGSTYEQYF.

This CDR3 is CASSYRKGQGQETQYF. CDR3 nucleotide sequence: TGTGCCAGCAGTTATAGAAAGGGCCAGGGACAAGAGACCCAGTACTTC. The chain joins TRBV6-5 to TRBJ2-5; D may be TRBD1 (5 bases). The V end was cut by 3 bases, the J end by 2 bases, with 16 bases between. There are 16 residues in the CDR3. Germline loops: CDR1 MNHEY, CDR2 SVGAGI.

This clone has just a few counts. This same CDR3 is encoded by further DNA sequences in the sample. This sequence joins TRBV28 and TRBJ1-2; D perhaps matches TRBD1 (6 bases). The CDR3 loop spans 13 amino acids. V lost 3 bases, J lost 4 bases, and 9 bases lay in between. Germline-derived CDR1 and CDR2 are MDHEN and SYDVKM. Here the CDR3 reads CASSLGGAYGYTF. In DNA form, the CDR3 reads TGTGCCAGCAGTTTGGGGGGCGCCTATGGCTACACCTTC.

Worth noting for this clone: This likely traces to a read error, being one base from a far larger clone. V usage is TRBV28 and J usage is TRBJ1-5, with D possibly TRBD1 on 6 matching bases. The ends were cut back, 7 bases at V and 7 bases at J, with 14 bases in the middle. In germline, CDR1 is MDHEN, CDR2 SYDVKM. The CDR3 is 13 residues long. CDR3: CASTALGGQPQHF. CDR3 coding DNA: TGTGCCAGCACAGCTCTGGGGGGCCAGCCCCAGCATTTT.

The chain uses TRBV7-9 and TRBJ1-1; D not resolved. Germline values: CDR1 SEHNR, CDR2 FQNEAQ (reference sequence). With 5 bases removed from V and 0 bases from J, the gap between germline ends came to 1 base. CDR3 length equals 11 residues. CDR3 DNA sequence: TGTGCCAGCAGCGTGAACACTGAAGCTTTCTTT. Residues: CASSVNTEAFF.